Listed here are 21 T cell receptor beta chains from one sample, sequenced in a study of T cell responses to AZD1222 COVID-19 vaccine. Profiling relied on immunoSEQ multiplex PCR, and the TCRdb table lists in-frame clones only, not all of them. The table records under 200,000 clones, 90% of them present only once. The sample consisted of peripheral blood, taken on day 0 of AZD1222 vaccination. These receptors were obtained from an adult in good health.

CDR3 residues: CATSRTAEGVGAFF. CDR3 in DNA: TGTGCCACCAGTCGTACTGCCGAAGGGGTAGGAGCTTTCTTT. The rearrangement uses TRBV24-1 and TRBJ1-1, with a weak D call TRBD1 (5 bases). CDR3 length: 14 amino acids. Germline lookup yields CDR1 KGHDR and CDR2 SFDVKD. Trimming removed 6 bases from V and 10 bases from J, with 20 bases in between.

The rearrangement links TRBV5-5 to TRBJ1-1; tentatively, D is TRBD1 (6 bases). V was cut by 4 bases and J by 4 bases, with 11 bases left in between. Per germline, CDR1 SGHKS and CDR2 YYEKEE (reference sequence). This CDR3 comprises 13 residues. As DNA, the CDR3 is TGTGCCAGCAGCCCTAGGGGGGGCACTGAAGCTTTCTTT. Its protein is CASSPRGGTEAFF.

This chain links TRBV5-4 with TRBJ1-6; 7 nucleotides match TRBD1. The CDR3 extends over 15 amino acids. Trimming at V came to 4 bases and at J to 3 bases, leaving 4 bases not matched to a gene. Germline V gene lookup returns CDR1 SGHNT and CDR2 YYREEE (reference sequence). The CDR3 DNA follows: TGTGCCAGCAGCCGCGGGACAGACTATAATTCACCCCTCCACTTT. Residues: CASSRGTDYNSPLHF.

The V call is TRBV3-1 (or the pseudogene TRBV3-2), the J call TRBJ2-4; 9 bases match TRBD1. V was clipped by 0 bases and J by 2 bases; unmatched bases: 8. Germline assignment: CDR1 LGHDT and CDR2 YNNKEL (reference sequence). CDR3 length: 18 residues. This CDR3 reads CASSQDVGTGWSKNIQYF. CDR3 DNA: TGTGCCAGCAGCCAAGATGTGGGGACAGGGTGGTCCAAAAACATTCAGTACTTC.

Turning to this clone: One junction end does not reproduce the germline sequence, and a read error may be involved. The chain uses TRBV7-7 and TRBJ2-7; possibly TRBD2 for D (5 bases). The CDR3 has 15 amino acids. Germline V gene lookup returns CDR1 SSHAT and CDR2 FNYEAQ (reference sequence). In DNA form, the CDR3 reads TGTGCTAGCAGCTTATCGGACGGACTCTCCTACGAGCAGTACTTC. This translates into CASSLSDGLSYEQYF.

V gene TRBV7-9 combines with J gene TRBJ1-5; the D gene is possibly TRBD1 (6 bases). CDR3 length: 14 residues. V lost 7 bases and J lost 4, with 14 bases in between. The germline V gene has CDR1 SEHNR and CDR2 FQNEAQ (reference sequence). CDR3 sequence: CASTLGAGNQPQHF. The CDR3 region has the DNA TGTGCCAGCACCTTGGGGGCAGGTAATCAGCCCCAGCATTTT.

The V gene is TRBV7-8, the J gene TRBJ1-2; 10 bases fit TRBD1. Germline V CDR1 and CDR2: SGHVS, FQNEAQ. The CDR3 covers 15 residues. V lost 5 bases to trimming and J lost 7 bases; unmatched junction nucleotides: 10. The CDR3 protein is CASSAGYDRGPGYTF. CDR3 DNA: TGTGCCAGCAGCGCAGGTTATGACAGGGGGCCTGGCTACACCTTC.

The J gene is TRBJ1-1, the V gene TRBV5-8; D remains unclear. Germline V gene lookup returns CDR1 SGHTS and CDR2 YDEGEE. Trimming removed 4 bases from V and 2 bases from J, with 12 bases in between. This CDR3 contains 14 residues. The CDR3, as DNA: TGTGCCAGCAGCCCGAAGACAACCAACACTGAAGCTTTCTTT. Translated, it gives CASSPKTTNTEAFF. Full variable domain (remainder filled in from reference TRBV5-8 and TRBJ1-1): EAGVTQSPTHLIKTRGQQATLRCSPISGHTSVYWYQQALGLGLQFLLWYDEGEERNRGNFPPRFSGRQFPNYSSELNVNALELEDSALYLCASSPKTTNTEAFFGQGTRLTVV.

The chain employs TRBV2 and TRBJ1-1; 9 nucleotides align to TRBD1. Unmatched junction bases numbered 7, after V lost 3 bases and J lost 5 bases. The CDR3 has 15 residues. The germline V gene has CDR1 SNHLY and CDR2 FYNNEI. CDR3 sequence (DNA): TGTGCCAGCAGTGAGGCAGACAGGGGGACGACTGAAGCTTTCTTT. Translated, it gives CASSEADRGTTEAFF.

The V and J genes are TRBV5-4 and TRBJ2-3; TRBD2 matches at 11 bases. The V gene end was trimmed by 1 base and the J gene end by 6 bases; junction bases not matched to a gene: 4. Looked up from germline, CDR1 is SGHNT and CDR2 is YYREEE (reference sequence). The CDR3 runs 15 residues. The CDR3 DNA follows: TGTGCCAGCAGCTTGCGGTCTAGCGGGGGGGATACGCAGTATTTT. Translating gives CASSLRSSGGDTQYF.

In this sample, this clone turned up a few times. The chain combines TRBV28 with TRBJ1-5; D not certain. The V and J ends lost 4 bases and 0 bases respectively, with 7 bases between them. Germline assignment: CDR1 MDHEN and CDR2 SYDVKM. CDR3 length equals 14 residues. CDR3 sequence: CASSSLNSNQPQHF. The CDR3 bases are TGTGCCAGCAGTTCCCTCAATAGCAATCAGCCCCAGCATTTT.

This clone is a singleton in its sample. V and J are TRBV11-3 and TRBJ2-1; D may be TRBD2 (5 bases). CDR1 and CDR2 from the germline V gene are SGHNT and YENEEA. Deletions cut 4 bases from V and 6 bases from J, with 13 bases between. This CDR3 contains 14 residues. Here the CDR3 reads CASSSSSRGNEQFF. The CDR3 nucleotides are TGTGCCAGCAGCTCCTCATCTCGGGGCAATGAGCAGTTCTTC.

V gene TRBV18 combines with J gene TRBJ2-1, with D perhaps being TRBD1 or TRBD2 (5 bases each). Trimming stripped 3 bases from V and 10 bases from J, with 13 bases between. CDR1 KGHSH and CDR2 LQKENI come from the germline V gene. The CDR3 has 13 amino acids. This CDR3 reads CASSPPGRPEQFF. The CDR3 DNA is TGTGCCAGCTCACCCCCGGGACGCCCAGAGCAGTTCTTC.

V usage is TRBV5-1 and J usage is TRBJ2-3; maybe TRBD1 (6 bases). Trimming left V 4 bases short and J 0 bases short, with 12 bases between. The V gene's germline CDR1 is SGHRS and CDR2 YFSETQ. The CDR3 extends over 15 amino acids. The CDR3 here is CASSRTGMSTDTQYF. Written as DNA, the CDR3 is TGCGCCAGCAGCAGAACAGGGATGAGCACAGATACGCAGTATTTT.

This clone appeared a single time. The gene calls are TRBV5-6 and TRBJ1-6; D unclear. In germline, CDR1 is SGHDT, CDR2 YYEEEE. This CDR3 has 14 residues. Trimming cost V 1 base and J 9 bases, with 11 bases left between them. In nucleotides, the CDR3 is TGTGCCAGCAGCTTGAGGGCCCAAGGTTCACCCCTCCACTTT. Protein sequence: CASSLRAQGSPLHF.

This clone was observed once. Compared with germline, one end of the junction differs, possibly owing to a read error. V is TRBV2 and J is TRBJ2-3; the D gene is possibly TRBD1 (5 bases). This CDR3 contains 13 residues. Germline V lookup: CDR1 SNHLY, CDR2 FYNNEI. The CDR3 sequence is CATSLGPGNTQYF. CDR3 coding DNA: TGTGCCACCAGTCTGGGGCCTGGAAATACGCAGTATTTT.

This chain connects TRBV7-2 to TRBJ1-5; D is undetermined. The CDR3 has 15 residues. Germline V gene sequence: CDR1 SGHTA, CDR2 FQGNSA. V gave up 3 bases and J gave up 0 bases, with 9 bases separating them. CDR3 sequence: CASSFSPYSNQPQHF. The CDR3 DNA reads as TGTGCCAGCAGCTTTTCACCTTATAGCAATCAGCCCCAGCATTTT.

This chain connects TRBV6-2 or TRBV6-3 to TRBJ2-3; D is uncertain. The CDR3 extends over 13 amino acids. V dropped 0 bases and J dropped 7 bases, with 8 bases sitting between them. CDR1 is MNHEY and CDR2 is SVGEGT in the germline V gene. The CDR3 protein is CASSYSDSHTQYF. In nucleotides, the CDR3 is TGTGCCAGCAGTTACTCGGATAGCCATACGCAGTATTTT.

J is TRBJ1-2 and V is TRBV5-1; D is possibly TRBD1 (6 bases). The germline V and J ends were trimmed by 4 bases and 0 bases, with 16 bases remaining between them. The CDR3 length is 16 residues. CDR1 and CDR2 from the germline V gene are SGHRS and YFSETQ. CDR3: CASSRTPDRANYGYTF. CDR3 DNA sequence: TGCGCCAGCAGCAGGACCCCGGACAGAGCTAACTATGGCTACACCTTC.

The chain has TRBV7-9 and TRBJ2-7; D is unclear. The V end was cut by 4 bases, the J end by 3 bases, with 7 bases between. In germline, CDR1 is SEHNR, CDR2 FQNEAQ (reference sequence). The CDR3 is made up of 12 amino acids. The CDR3 protein is CASSSNHYEQYF. CDR3 coding DNA: TGTGCCAGCAGCTCGAACCACTACGAGCAGTACTTC.

The chain is built from TRBV2 and TRBJ1-1; the D is unclear. Per the germline V gene, CDR1 is SNHLY and CDR2 is FYNNEI. Trimming shortened V by 2 bases and J by 0 bases, and 7 bases separated the two germline ends. This CDR3 is built from 14 residues. This CDR3 is CASSEQRLNTEAFF. CDR3 DNA sequence: TGTGCCAGCAGTGAACAACGATTGAACACTGAAGCTTTCTTT.